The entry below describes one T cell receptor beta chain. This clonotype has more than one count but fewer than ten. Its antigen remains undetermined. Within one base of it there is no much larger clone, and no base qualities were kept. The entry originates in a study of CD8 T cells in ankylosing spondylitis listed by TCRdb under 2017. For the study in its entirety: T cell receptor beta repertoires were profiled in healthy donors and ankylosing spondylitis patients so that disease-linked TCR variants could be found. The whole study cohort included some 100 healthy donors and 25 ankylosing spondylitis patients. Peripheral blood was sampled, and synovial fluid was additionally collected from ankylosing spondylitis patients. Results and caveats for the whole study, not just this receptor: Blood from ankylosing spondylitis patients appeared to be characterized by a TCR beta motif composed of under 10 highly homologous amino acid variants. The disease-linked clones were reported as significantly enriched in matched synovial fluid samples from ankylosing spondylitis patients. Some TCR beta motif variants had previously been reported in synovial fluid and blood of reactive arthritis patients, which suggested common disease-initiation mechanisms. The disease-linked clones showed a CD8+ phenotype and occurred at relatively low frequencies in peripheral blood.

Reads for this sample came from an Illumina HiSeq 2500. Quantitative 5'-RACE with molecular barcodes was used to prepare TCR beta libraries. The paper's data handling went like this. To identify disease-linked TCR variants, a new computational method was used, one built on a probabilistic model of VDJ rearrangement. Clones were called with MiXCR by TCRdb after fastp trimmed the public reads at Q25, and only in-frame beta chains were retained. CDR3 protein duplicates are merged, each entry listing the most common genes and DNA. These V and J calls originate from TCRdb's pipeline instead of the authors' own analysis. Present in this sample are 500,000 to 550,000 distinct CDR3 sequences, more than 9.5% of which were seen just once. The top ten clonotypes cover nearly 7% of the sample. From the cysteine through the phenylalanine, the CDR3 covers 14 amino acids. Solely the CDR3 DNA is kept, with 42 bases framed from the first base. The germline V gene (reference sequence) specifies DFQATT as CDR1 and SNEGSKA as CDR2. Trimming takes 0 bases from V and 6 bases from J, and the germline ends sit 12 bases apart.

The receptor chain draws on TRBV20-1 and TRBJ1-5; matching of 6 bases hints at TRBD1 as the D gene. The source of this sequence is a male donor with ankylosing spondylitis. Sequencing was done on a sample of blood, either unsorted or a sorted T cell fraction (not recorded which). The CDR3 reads CSARDRGSGQPQHF. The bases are TGCAGTGCTAGAGACAGGGGATCAGGTCAGCCCCAGCATTTT.